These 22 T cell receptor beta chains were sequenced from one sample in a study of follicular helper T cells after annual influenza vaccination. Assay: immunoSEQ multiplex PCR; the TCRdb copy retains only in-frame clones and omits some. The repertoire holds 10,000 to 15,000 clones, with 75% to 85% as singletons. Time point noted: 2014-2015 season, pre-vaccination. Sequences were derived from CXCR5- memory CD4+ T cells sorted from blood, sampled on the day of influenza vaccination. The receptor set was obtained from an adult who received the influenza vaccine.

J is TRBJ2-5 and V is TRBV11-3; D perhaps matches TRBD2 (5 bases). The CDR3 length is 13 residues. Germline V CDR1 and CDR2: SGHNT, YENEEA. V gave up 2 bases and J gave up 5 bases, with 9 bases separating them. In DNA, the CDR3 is TGTGCCAGCAGCTTATACGGCGGGGAGACCCAGTACTTC. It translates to CASSLYGGETQYF. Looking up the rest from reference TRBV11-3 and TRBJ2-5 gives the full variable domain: EAGVVQSPRYKIIEKKQPVAFWCNPISGHNTLYWYLQNLGQGPELLIRYENEEAVDDSQLPKDRFSAERLKGVDSTLKIQPAELGDSAVYLCASSLYGGETQYFGPGTRLLVL.

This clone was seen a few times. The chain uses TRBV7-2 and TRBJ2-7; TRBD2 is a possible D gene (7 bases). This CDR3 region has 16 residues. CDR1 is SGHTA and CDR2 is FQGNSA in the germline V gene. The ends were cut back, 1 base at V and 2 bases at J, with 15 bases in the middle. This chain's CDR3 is CASSLDRRGLPYEQYF. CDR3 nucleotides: TGTGCCAGCAGCTTAGATCGGCGGGGGCTTCCCTACGAGCAGTACTTC.

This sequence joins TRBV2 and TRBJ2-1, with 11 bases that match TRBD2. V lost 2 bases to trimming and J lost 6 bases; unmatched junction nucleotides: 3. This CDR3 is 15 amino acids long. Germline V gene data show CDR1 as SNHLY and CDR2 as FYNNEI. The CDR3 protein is CASSELAGGLNEQFF. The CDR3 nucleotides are TGTGCCAGCAGTGAACTAGCGGGGGGTCTCAATGAGCAGTTCTTC.

CDR3 nucleotide sequence: TGTGCCAGCATCCTTTGTGGGGGTCAAATAGCCTACGAGCAGTACTTC. It encodes CASILCGGQIAYEQYF. The chain links TRBV11-2 to TRBJ2-7; D is perhaps TRBD1 or TRBD2 (5 bases each). The CDR3 is made up of 16 amino acids. CDR1 is SGHAT and CDR2 is FQNNGV in the germline V gene. V was shortened by 7 bases and J by 2 bases, with 21 bases between the two germline ends.

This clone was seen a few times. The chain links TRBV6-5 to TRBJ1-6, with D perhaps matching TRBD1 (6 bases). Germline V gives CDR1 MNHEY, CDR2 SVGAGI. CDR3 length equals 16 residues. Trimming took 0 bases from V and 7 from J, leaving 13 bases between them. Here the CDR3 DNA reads TGTGCCAGCAGTTACTCGACGGGGGCCAACAATTCACCCCTCCACTTT. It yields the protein CASSYSTGANNSPLHF.

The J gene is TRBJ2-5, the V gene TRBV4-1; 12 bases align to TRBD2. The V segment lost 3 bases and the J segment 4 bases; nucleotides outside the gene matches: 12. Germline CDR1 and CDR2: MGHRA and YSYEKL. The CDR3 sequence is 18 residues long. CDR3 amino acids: CASSQDASSGGARETQYF. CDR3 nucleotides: TGCGCCAGCAGCCAGGACGCCTCTAGCGGGGGGGCCAGAGAGACCCAGTACTTC.

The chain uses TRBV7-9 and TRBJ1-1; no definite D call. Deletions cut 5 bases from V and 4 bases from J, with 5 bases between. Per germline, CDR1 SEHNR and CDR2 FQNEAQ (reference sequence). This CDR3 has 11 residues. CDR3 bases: TGTGCCAGCAGCGAGGTCACTGAAGCTTTCTTT. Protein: CASSEVTEAFF. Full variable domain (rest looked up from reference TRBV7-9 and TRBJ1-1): DTGVSQNPRHKITKRGQNVTFRCDPISEHNRLYWYRQTLGQGPEFLTYFQNEAQLEKSRLLSDRFSAERPKGSFSTLEIQRTEQGDSAMYLCASSEVTEAFFGQGTRLTVV.

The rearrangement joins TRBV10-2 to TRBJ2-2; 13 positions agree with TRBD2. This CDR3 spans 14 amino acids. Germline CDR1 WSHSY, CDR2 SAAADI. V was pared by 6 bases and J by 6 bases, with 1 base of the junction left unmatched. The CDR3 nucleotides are TGCGCCAGCAGACTAGCGGGGGGGCCCGGGGAGCTGTTTTTT. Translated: CASRLAGGPGELFF.

CDR3 protein: CASSSNGENYGYTF. In nucleotides, the CDR3 is TGTGCCAGCAGCTCAAACGGGGAGAACTATGGCTACACCTTC. This rearrangement joins TRBV5-4 to TRBJ1-2, with unresolved D. The CDR3 runs to 14 residues. CDR1 and CDR2 (germline): SGHNT, YYREEE (reference sequence). Trimming left V 3 bases short and J 2 bases short, with 11 bases between.

The DNA of the CDR3 is TGTGCCAGCAGTGCACGGGGGGGCCGAGATACGCAGTATTTT. Protein: CASSARGGRDTQYF. This rearrangement joins TRBV6-5 to TRBJ2-3, with 8 bases that match TRBD2. The CDR3 spans 14 residues. V shed 5 bases and J 5 bases; nucleotides not matched to a gene: 6. Looked up from germline, CDR1 is MNHEY and CDR2 is SVGAGI.

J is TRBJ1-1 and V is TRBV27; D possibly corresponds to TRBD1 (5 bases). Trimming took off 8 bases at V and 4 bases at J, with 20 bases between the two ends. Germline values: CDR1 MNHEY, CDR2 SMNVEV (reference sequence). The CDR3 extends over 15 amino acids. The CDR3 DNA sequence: TGTGCCAGCCGCCTCCGGGGGATAGAGAGCACTGAAGCTTTCTTT. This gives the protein CASRLRGIESTEAFF.

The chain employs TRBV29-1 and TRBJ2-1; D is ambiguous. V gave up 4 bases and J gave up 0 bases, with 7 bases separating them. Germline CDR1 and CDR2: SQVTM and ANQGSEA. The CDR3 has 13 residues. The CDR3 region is CSVGLSSYNEQFF. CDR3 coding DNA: TGCAGCGTTGGTCTTAGCTCCTACAATGAGCAGTTCTTC.

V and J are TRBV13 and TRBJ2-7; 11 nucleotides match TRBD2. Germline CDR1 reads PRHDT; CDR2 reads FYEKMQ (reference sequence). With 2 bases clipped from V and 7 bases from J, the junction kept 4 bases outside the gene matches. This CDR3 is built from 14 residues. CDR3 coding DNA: TGTGCCAGCAGCTTACGACTAGCGGGGCGAGAGCAGTACTTC. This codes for CASSLRLAGREQYF.

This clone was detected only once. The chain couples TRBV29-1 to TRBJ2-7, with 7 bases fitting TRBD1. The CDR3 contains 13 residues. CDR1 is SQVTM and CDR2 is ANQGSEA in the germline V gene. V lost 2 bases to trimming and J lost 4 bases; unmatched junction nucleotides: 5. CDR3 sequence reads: CSVERQGPYEQYF. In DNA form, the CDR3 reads TGCAGCGTTGAAAGACAGGGTCCGTACGAGCAGTACTTC.

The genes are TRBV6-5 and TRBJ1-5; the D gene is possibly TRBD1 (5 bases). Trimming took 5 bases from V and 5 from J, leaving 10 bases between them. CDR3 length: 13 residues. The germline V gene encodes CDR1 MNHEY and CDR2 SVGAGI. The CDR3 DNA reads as TGTGCCAGCAGTGTCGGGGGATATCAGCCCCAGCATTTT. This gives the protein CASSVGGYQPQHF.

Here the CDR3 reads CASSVGGGGQGYGYTF. The CDR3 DNA reads TGTGCCAGCAGCGTAGGAGGAGGGGGGCAGGGCTATGGCTACACCTTC. This chain connects TRBV9 to TRBJ1-2; D is perhaps TRBD1 (6 bases). CDR1 and CDR2 from the germline V gene are SGDLS and YYNGEE. There are 16 residues in the CDR3. The V gene lost 0 bases and the J gene lost 4 bases, with 16 bases spanning the gap.

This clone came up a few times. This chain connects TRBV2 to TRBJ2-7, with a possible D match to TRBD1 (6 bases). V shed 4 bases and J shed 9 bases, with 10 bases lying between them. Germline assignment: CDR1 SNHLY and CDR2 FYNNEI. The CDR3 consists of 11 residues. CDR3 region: CASSASGVQYF. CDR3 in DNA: TGTGCCAGCAGTGCGTCAGGGGTGCAGTACTTC.

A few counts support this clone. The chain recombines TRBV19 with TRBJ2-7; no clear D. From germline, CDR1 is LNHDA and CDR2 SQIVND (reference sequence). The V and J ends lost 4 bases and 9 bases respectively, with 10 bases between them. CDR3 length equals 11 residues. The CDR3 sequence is CASSTGRWQYF. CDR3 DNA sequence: TGTGCCAGTAGTACCGGACGCTGGCAGTACTTC.

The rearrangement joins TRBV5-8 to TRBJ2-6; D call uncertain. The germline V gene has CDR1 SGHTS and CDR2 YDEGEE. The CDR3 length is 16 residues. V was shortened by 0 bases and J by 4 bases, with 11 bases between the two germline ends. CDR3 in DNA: TGTGCCAGCAGCTTGGGAGGTATTTGGGGGGCCAACGTCCTGACTTTC. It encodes CASSLGGIWGANVLTF.

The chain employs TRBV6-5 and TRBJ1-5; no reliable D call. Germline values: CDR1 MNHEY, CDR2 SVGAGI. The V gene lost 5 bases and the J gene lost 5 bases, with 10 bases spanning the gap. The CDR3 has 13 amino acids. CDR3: CASSAQYDQPQHF. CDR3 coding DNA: TGTGCCAGCAGTGCGCAGTATGATCAGCCCCAGCATTTT.

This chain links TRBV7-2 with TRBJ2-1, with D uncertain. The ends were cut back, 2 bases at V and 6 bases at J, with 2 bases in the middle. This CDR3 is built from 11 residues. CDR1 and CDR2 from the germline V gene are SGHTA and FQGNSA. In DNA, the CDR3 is TGTGCCAGCAGCTTACTCAATGAGCAGTTCTTC. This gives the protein CASSLLNEQFF.

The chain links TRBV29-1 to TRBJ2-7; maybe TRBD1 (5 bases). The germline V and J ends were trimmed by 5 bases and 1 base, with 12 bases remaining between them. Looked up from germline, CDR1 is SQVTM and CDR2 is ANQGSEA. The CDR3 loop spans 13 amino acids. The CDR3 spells CSVLWQGSYEQYF. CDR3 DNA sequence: TGCAGCGTTTTGTGGCAGGGATCCTACGAGCAGTACTTC.